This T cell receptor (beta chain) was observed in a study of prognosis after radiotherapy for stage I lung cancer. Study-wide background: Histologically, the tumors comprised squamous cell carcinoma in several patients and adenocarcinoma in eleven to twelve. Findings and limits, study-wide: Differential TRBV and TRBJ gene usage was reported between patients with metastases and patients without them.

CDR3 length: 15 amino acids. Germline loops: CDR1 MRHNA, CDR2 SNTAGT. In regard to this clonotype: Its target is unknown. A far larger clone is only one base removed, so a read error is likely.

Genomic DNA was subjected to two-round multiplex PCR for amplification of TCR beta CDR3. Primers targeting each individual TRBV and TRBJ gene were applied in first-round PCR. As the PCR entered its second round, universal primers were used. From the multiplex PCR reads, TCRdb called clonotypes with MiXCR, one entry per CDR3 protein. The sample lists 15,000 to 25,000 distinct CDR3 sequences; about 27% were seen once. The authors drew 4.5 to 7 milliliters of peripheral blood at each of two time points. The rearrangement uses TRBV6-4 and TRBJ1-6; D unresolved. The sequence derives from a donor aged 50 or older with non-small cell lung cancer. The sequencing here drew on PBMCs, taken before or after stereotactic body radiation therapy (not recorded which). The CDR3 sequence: CGSSHRSPYNSPLHF. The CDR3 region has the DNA TGTGGCAGCAGCCACCGCTCCCCCTATAATTCACCCCTCCACTTT.